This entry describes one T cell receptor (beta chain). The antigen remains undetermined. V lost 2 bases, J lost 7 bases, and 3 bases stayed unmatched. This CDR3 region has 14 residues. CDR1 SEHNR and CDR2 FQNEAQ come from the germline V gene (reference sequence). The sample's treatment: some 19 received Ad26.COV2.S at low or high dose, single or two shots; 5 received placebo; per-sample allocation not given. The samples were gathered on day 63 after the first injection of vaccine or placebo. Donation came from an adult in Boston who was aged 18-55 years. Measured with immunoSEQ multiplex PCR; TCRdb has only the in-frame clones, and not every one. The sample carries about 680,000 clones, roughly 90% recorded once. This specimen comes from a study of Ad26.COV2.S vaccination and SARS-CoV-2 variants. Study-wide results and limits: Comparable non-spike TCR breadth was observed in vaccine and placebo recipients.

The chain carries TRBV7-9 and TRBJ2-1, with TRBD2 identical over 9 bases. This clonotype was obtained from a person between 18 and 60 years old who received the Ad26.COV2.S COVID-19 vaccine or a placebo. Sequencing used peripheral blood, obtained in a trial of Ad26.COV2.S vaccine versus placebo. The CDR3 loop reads CASSLQGLANEQFF. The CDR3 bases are TGTGCCAGCAGCTTACAGGGACTAGCTAATGAGCAGTTCTTC.